This TCR beta chain was sequenced for a study of control samples from healthy donors and cancer patients. This table comes from immunoSEQ multiplex PCR, and its TCRdb copy is limited to in-frame clones, with some not included. The sample contains about 410,000 clones, 75% to 95% of which appear only once. Per the germline V gene, CDR1 is LGHDT and CDR2 is YNNKEL (reference sequence). The V and J ends lost 4 bases and 4 bases, in that order; junction bases with no gene match: 8. This CDR3 region has 16 residues. The material sequenced was PBMCs. The TCR comes from a man aged 35 to 55 with head and neck cancer. The chain has TRBV3-1 (or the pseudogene TRBV3-2) and TRBJ2-2; 8 nucleotides align to TRBD2. CDR3 protein: CASSPPDAGGTGELFF. DNA of the CDR3: TGTGCCAGCAGCCCTCCCGACGCGGGGGGCACCGGGGAGCTGTTTTTT.